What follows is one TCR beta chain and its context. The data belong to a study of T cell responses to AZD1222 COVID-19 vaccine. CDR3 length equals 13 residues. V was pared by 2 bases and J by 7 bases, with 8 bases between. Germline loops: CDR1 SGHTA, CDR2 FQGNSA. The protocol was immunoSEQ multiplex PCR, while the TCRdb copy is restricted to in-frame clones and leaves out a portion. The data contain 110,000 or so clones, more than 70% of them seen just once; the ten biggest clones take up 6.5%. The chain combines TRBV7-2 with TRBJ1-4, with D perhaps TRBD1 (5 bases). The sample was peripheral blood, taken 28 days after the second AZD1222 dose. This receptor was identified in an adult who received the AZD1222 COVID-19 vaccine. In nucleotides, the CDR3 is TGTGCCAGCAGCTTACAGGGCTCTGAAAAACTGTTTTTT. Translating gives CASSLQGSEKLFF.